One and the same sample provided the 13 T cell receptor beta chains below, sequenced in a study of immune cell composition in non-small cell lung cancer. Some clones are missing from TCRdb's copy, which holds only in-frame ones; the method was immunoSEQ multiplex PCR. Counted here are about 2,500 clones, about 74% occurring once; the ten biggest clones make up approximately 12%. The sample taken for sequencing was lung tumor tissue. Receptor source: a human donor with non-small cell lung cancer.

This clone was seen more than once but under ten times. The CDR3 reads CASSSVTGGNDEQFF. Written as DNA, the CDR3 is TGTGCCAGCAGTTCCGTTACAGGGGGCAACGATGAGCAGTTCTTC. V usage is TRBV6-6 and J usage is TRBJ2-1; 9 bases match TRBD1. Germline V CDR1 and CDR2: MNHNY, SVGAGI (reference sequence). Trimming at V came to 4 bases and at J to 8 bases, leaving 9 bases not matched to a gene. The CDR3 is 15 residues long.

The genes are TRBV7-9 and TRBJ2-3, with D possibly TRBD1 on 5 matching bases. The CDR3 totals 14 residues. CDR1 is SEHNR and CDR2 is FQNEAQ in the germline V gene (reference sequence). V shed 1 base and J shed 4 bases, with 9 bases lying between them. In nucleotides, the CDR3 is TGTGCCAGCAGCTTAGGTCAGACAGCAGATACGCAGTATTTT. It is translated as CASSLGQTADTQYF.

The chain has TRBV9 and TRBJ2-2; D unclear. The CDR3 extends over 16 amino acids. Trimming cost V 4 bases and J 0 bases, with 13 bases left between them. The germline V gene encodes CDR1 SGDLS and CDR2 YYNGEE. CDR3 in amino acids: CASSRRPQPNTGELFF. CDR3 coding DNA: TGTGCCAGCAGCCGGCGGCCACAACCGAACACCGGGGAGCTGTTTTTT.

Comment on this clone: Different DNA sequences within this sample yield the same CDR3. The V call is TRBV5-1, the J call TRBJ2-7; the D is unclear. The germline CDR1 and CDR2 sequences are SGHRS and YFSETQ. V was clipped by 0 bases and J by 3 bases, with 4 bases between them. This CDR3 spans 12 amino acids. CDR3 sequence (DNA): TGCGCCAGCAGCTTGGGCTACTACGAGCAGTACTTC. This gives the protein CASSLGYYEQYF.

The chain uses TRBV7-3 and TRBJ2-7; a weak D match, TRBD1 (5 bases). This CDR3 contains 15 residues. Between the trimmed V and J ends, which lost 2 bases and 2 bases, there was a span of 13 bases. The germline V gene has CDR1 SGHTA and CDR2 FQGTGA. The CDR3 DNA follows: TGTGCCAGCAGCTTAGGGTGGGGCCCGACCTACGAGCAGTACTTC. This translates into CASSLGWGPTYEQYF.

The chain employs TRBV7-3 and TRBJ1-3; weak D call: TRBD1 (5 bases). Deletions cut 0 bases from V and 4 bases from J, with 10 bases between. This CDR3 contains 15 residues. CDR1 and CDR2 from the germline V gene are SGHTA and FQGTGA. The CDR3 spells CASSLTPGSGNTIYF. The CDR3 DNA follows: TGTGCCAGCAGCTTAACGCCAGGGTCAGGAAACACCATATATTTT. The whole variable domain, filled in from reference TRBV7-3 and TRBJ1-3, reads GAGVSQTPSNKVTEKGKYVELRCDPISGHTALYWYRQSLGQGPEFLIYFQGTGAADDSGLPNDRFFAVRPEGSVSTLKIQRTERGDSAVYLCASSLTPGSGNTIYFGEGSWLTVV.

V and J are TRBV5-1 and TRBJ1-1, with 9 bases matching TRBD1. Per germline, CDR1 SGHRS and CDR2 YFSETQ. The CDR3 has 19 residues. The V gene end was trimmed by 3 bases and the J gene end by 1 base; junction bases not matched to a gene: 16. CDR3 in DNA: TGCGCCAGCAGCTCCGCTCCTTGGTTGACAGGGGGTAAGAACACTGAAGCTTTCTTT. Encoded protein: CASSSAPWLTGGKNTEAFF.

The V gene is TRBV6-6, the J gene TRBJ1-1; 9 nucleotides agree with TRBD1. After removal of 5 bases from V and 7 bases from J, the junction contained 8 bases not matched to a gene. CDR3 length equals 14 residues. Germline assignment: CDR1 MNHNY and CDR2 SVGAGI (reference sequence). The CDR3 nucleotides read TGTGCCAGCAGTCATACAGGGGGCTTCGGTGAAGCTTTCTTT. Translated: CASSHTGGFGEAFF.

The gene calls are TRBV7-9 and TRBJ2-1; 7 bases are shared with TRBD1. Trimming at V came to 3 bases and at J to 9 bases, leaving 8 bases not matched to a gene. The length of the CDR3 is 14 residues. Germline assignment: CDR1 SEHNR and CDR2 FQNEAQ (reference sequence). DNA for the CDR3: TGTGCCAGCAGCTTCCAGGGGGTTTTGGGTGAGCAGTTCTTC. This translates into CASSFQGVLGEQFF. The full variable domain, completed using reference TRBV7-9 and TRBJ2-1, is DTGVSQNPRHKITKRGQNVTFRCDPISEHNRLYWYRQTLGQGPEFLTYFQNEAQLEKSRLLSDRFSAERPKGSFSTLEIQRTEQGDSAMYLCASSFQGVLGEQFFGPGTRLTVL.

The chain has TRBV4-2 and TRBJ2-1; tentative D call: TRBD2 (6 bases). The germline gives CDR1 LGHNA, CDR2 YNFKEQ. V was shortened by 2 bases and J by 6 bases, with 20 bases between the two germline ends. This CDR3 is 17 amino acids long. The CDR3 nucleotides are TGTGCCAGCAGCCAAAGCCGTGGGGAGGCGGGGTTCAATGAGCAGTTCTTC. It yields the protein CASSQSRGEAGFNEQFF.

The CDR3 coding sequence is TGTGCCAGCAGCCGTTTGTTACAACACGCACGAAACACCATATATTTT. The encoded protein is CASSRLLQHARNTIYF. V is TRBV21-1 and J is TRBJ1-3; the table names TRBD1, a call not compared with the DNA. TRBV21-1 is tagged as a pseudogene. CDR3 size: 16 residues.

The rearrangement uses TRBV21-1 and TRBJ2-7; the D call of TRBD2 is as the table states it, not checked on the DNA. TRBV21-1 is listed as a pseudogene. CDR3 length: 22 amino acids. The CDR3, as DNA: TGTGCCAGCAGCAGCAAGGGGTGGGCGACAGGTCAGGGACTAGCTCCGTCCTACGAGCAGTACTTC. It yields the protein CASSSKGWATGQGLAPSYEQYF.

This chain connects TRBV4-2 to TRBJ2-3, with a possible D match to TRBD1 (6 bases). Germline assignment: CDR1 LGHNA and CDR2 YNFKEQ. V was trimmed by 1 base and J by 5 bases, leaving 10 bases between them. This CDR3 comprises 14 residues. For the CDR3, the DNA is TGTGCCAGCAGCCAAGGGACAGATAAAGATACGCAGTATTTT. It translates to CASSQGTDKDTQYF.